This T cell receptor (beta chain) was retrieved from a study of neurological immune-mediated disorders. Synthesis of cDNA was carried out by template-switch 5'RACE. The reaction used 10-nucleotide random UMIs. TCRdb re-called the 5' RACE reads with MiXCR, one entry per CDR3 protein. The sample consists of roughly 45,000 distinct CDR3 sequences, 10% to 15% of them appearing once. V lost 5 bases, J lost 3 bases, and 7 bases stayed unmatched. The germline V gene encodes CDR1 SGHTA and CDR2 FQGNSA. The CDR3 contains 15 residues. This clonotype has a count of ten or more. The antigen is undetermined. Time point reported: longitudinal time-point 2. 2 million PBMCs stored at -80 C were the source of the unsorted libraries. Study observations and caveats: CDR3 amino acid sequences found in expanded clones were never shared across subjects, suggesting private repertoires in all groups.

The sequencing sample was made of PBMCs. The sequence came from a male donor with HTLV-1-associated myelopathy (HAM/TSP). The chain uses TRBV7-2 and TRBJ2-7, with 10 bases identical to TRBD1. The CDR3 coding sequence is TGTGCCAGCAGCGCCCTAGGGACAGGGGTCTACGAGCAGTACTTC. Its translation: CASSALGTGVYEQYF.